This T cell receptor beta chain was identified during a study of radiation and T cells in renal cell carcinoma. Study results and limitations: From baseline, blood top tumor clonotypes peaked at 2 weeks post-radiation.

The data were produced by immunoSEQ multiplex PCR, yet TCRdb's version contains in-frame clones alone and is incomplete. Among 150,000 to 200,000 clones, around 90% were seen once, and the ten largest hold 11%. Concerning this clone: Its antigen remains unidentified.

The CDR3 extends over 15 amino acids. Germline CDR1 reads LNHDA; CDR2 reads SQIVND (reference sequence). V was pared by 7 bases and J by 3 bases, with 8 bases of the junction left unmatched. The time point was: blood 4 weeks post-SBRT, at nephrectomy. The sample's treatment: 15 Gy SBRT to primary tumor, nephrectomy 4 weeks later. The chain combines TRBV19 with TRBJ1-5; 8 positions match TRBD1. The receptor was isolated from a woman in her forties or fifties with renal cell carcinoma. The sample in question was blood, obtained from a patient whose treatment included radiotherapy and nephrectomy. In nucleotides, the CDR3 is TGTGCCAGTACACAAACAGGGGGATTCAATCAGCCCCAGCATTTT. Encoded protein: CASTQTGGFNQPQHF.